What follows are 32 T cell receptor beta chains derived from one specimen sequenced in a study of glioma-infiltrating T cells after dendritic cell vaccination. Method: immunoSEQ multiplex PCR; TCRdb's copy keeps in-frame clones and lacks some. The repertoire holds about 73,000 clones, with over 70% as singletons. The sequencing here drew on blood, taken before dendritic cell vaccination. The receptor source for this set is a human donor with glioblastoma.

The chain employs TRBV5-1 and TRBJ2-1; the match to TRBD2 covers 7 bases. Per the germline V gene, CDR1 is SGHRS and CDR2 is YFSETQ. J lost 4 bases, V lost 1 base, and 5 bases had no gene match. The CDR3 has 15 residues. CDR3: CASSLRLGGYNEQFF. CDR3 nucleotide sequence: TGCGCCAGCAGCTTGAGATTGGGGGGGTACAATGAGCAGTTCTTC.

The chain combines TRBV14 with TRBJ2-2, with a weak D call TRBD2 (5 bases). The CDR3 length is 14 residues. The ends were cut back, 5 bases at V and 3 bases at J, with 10 bases in the middle. Germline V gene sequence: CDR1 SGHDN, CDR2 FVKESK. CDR3 in DNA: TGTGCCAGCAGCGCAACTAGATACACCGGGGAGCTGTTTTTT. Protein: CASSATRYTGELFF.

In this sample, this clone turned up a few times. This chain connects TRBV6-6 to TRBJ2-1; 7 positions agree with TRBD2. The CDR3 sequence is 16 residues long. V shed 6 bases, J shed 3 bases, and the junction held 11 bases outside the gene matches. The germline V gene encodes CDR1 MNHNY and CDR2 SVGAGI (reference sequence). The CDR3 DNA sequence: TGTGCCAGCAGCCTCCGGGGGGAGGGCCTCTACAATGAGCAGTTCTTC. Translation gives CASSLRGEGLYNEQFF.

V usage is TRBV6-5 and J usage is TRBJ1-4; TRBD1 might be the D (5 bases). V lost 5 bases and J lost 3, with 10 bases in between. CDR1 MNHEY and CDR2 SVGAGI come from the germline V gene. The CDR3 runs to 14 residues. The chain's CDR3 is CASSRDSANEKLFF. For the CDR3, the DNA is TGTGCCAGCAGTAGGGACTCGGCTAATGAAAAACTGTTTTTT.

The chain is built from TRBV23-1 and TRBJ2-3; tentatively, D is TRBD1 (6 bases). TRBV23-1 is an open reading frame whose function is uncertain. The CDR3 is made up of 14 amino acids. Trimming took 2 bases from V and 2 from J, leaving 8 bases between them. CDR3 loop: CASSQRDITDTQYF. The CDR3 coding sequence is TGCGCCAGCAGTCAACGGGACATCACAGATACGCAGTATTTT.

CDR3 loop: CASTQQGGPYEQYF. DNA of the CDR3: TGTGCCAGCACCCAACAGGGGGGTCCCTACGAGCAGTACTTC. The chain carries TRBV6-5 and TRBJ2-7; 8 positions agree with TRBD1. Trimming cost V 7 bases and J 2 bases; bases outside gene matches: 7. CDR3 length: 14 residues. The germline gives CDR1 MNHEY, CDR2 SVGAGI.

The chain's CDR3 is CASSSSGTGRTGELFF. The CDR3 bases are TGTGCCAGCAGTTCGTCCGGGACAGGGCGTACCGGGGAGCTGTTTTTT. This chain connects TRBV6-6 to TRBJ2-2; 9 bases are shared with TRBD1. After removal of 4 bases from V and 5 bases from J, the junction contained 8 bases not matched to a gene. The germline V gene encodes CDR1 MNHNY and CDR2 SVGAGI (reference sequence). CDR3 size: 16 residues.

The chain couples TRBV6-1 to TRBJ1-1; 12 bases agree with TRBD1. V trimming: 6 bases; J trimming: 3 bases; junction bases outside the gene matches: 5. The CDR3 sequence is 15 residues long. Germline lookup yields CDR1 MNHNS and CDR2 SASEGT. The CDR3 DNA reads as TGTGCCAGCAGCGGGACAGGGGGCCGGTACACTGAAGCTTTCTTT. It yields the protein CASSGTGGRYTEAFF.

The chain is built from TRBV11-1 and TRBJ2-7; TRBD2 matches at 8 bases. J lost 3 bases, V lost 5 bases, and 3 bases had no gene match. The length of the CDR3 is 13 residues. Germline V gene sequence: CDR1 SGHAT, CDR2 FQDESV (reference sequence). The CDR3 here is CASSPGTSYEQYF. The CDR3 DNA reads as TGTGCCAGCAGCCCCGGGACTAGCTACGAGCAGTACTTC.

V usage is TRBV25-1 and J usage is TRBJ2-3, with 7 nucleotides matching TRBD2. Germline CDR1 and CDR2: MGHDK and SYGVNS. The CDR3 spans 14 residues. The trim removed 3 bases at V and 3 bases at J, leaving 3 bases unmatched. CDR3 sequence reads: CASSDTSETDTQYF. DNA of the CDR3: TGTGCCAGCAGTGACACTAGCGAGACAGATACGCAGTATTTT.

There are a few counts of this clone. V gene TRBV27 combines with J gene TRBJ1-1, with a tentative D call TRBD1 (6 bases). V was pared by 5 bases and J by 4 bases, with 11 bases between. The germline gives CDR1 MNHEY, CDR2 SMNVEV (reference sequence). The length of the CDR3 is 13 residues. CDR3 in DNA: TGTGCCAGCAGTACTCCAGGGGCCACTGAAGCTTTCTTT. This translates into CASSTPGATEAFF.

In its sample, this clone was seen a few times. The CDR3 sequence is CASSLVRDKRTSAGELFF. The CDR3 coding sequence is TGCGCCAGCAGCTTAGTCCGGGACAAACGAACTTCTGCCGGGGAGCTGTTTTTT. The V gene is TRBV5-1, the J gene TRBJ2-2; weak D call: TRBD1 (6 bases). Germline CDR1 SGHRS, CDR2 YFSETQ. The CDR3 has 18 amino acids. Trimming took off 2 bases at V and 6 bases at J, with 23 bases between the two ends.

This chain uses TRBV6-5 with TRBJ1-1; D possibly corresponds to TRBD1 (6 bases). V gave up 5 bases and J gave up 1 base, with 14 bases separating them. Germline CDR1 is MNHEY and CDR2 is SVGAGI. The CDR3 runs to 15 residues. CDR3 sequence: CASSSPGTPNTEAFF. The CDR3 DNA is TGTGCCAGCAGTAGCCCCGGGACACCGAACACTGAAGCTTTCTTT.

The chain has TRBV5-1 and TRBJ2-1; 11 bases fit TRBD2. The CDR3 consists of 15 residues. The germline CDR1 and CDR2 sequences are SGHRS and YFSETQ. V shed 2 bases, J shed 5 bases, and the junction held 3 bases outside the gene matches. The CDR3 nucleotides read TGCGCCAGCAGCTTACCGGGACTAGCGGACAATGAGCAGTTCTTC. Translated: CASSLPGLADNEQFF.

The chain recombines TRBV2 with TRBJ2-5, with a weak D call TRBD1 (6 bases). The closer fit of TRBJ2-7 to the DNA end suggests the J call may be wrong. This CDR3 has 13 amino acids. CDR1 and CDR2 (germline): SNHLY, FYNNEI. In DNA, the CDR3 is TGTGCCAGCCTCTTCGGACAGCTCTACGAGCAGTACTTC. Translation: CASLFGQLYEQYF.

The gene calls are TRBV28 and TRBJ1-2, with 7 bases fitting TRBD1. Trimming took 5 bases from V and 5 from J; bases not matched to a gene: 2. The germline CDR1 and CDR2 sequences are MDHEN and SYDVKM. CDR3 length: 12 residues. The CDR3 bases are TGTGCCAGCAGTCCACAGGGGTATGGCTACACCTTC. It encodes CASSPQGYGYTF.

V and J are TRBV19 and TRBJ2-1; D is unresolved. The length of the CDR3 is 16 residues. V was cut by 1 base and J by 2 bases, with 12 bases left in between. The germline V gene has CDR1 LNHDA and CDR2 SQIVND (reference sequence). This chain's CDR3 is CASSIAPQQAYNEQFF. CDR3 sequence (DNA): TGTGCCAGTAGTATAGCCCCACAACAAGCCTACAATGAGCAGTTCTTC.

This chain uses TRBV15 with TRBJ2-5; 13 nucleotides line up with TRBD2. Germline CDR1 and CDR2: LNHNV and YYDKDF (reference sequence). J gave up 4 bases and V 5 bases, and 1 base lay outside the gene matches. The CDR3 runs to 14 residues. The CDR3: CATSWTSGRETQYF. In DNA, the CDR3 is TGTGCCACCAGCTGGACTAGCGGGAGAGAGACCCAGTACTTC.

The chain carries TRBV2 and TRBJ1-4; no clear D. This CDR3 comprises 12 residues. Germline-derived CDR1 and CDR2 are SNHLY and FYNNEI. V was pared by 8 bases and J by 7 bases, with 11 bases between. This CDR3 is CASGRLGEKLFF. The DNA of the CDR3 is TGTGCCAGCGGTCGACTCGGTGAAAAACTGTTTTTT.

The chain is built from TRBV5-1 and TRBJ2-1; weak D call: TRBD1 (6 bases). The V gene lost 5 bases and the J gene lost 0 bases, with 12 bases spanning the gap. CDR3 size: 15 residues. Germline V gene data show CDR1 as SGHRS and CDR2 as YFSETQ. The CDR3 bases are TGCGCCAGCAGTATAGAGGGGGTCTCCTACAATGAGCAGTTCTTC. This codes for CASSIEGVSYNEQFF.

This chain uses TRBV6-1 with TRBJ1-1; D is possibly TRBD1 (6 bases). This CDR3 is 13 amino acids long. V was shortened by 2 bases and J by 4 bases, with 8 bases between the two germline ends. Germline lookup yields CDR1 MNHNS and CDR2 SASEGT. CDR3 loop: CASSEQGSTEAFF. In DNA form, the CDR3 reads TGTGCCAGCAGTGAACAGGGGAGCACTGAAGCTTTCTTT.

The chain couples TRBV11-1 to TRBJ2-1; D perhaps matches TRBD1 (6 bases). V was shortened by 5 bases and J by 4 bases, with 9 bases between the two germline ends. The germline V gene has CDR1 SGHAT and CDR2 FQDESV (reference sequence). This CDR3 contains 13 residues. Here the CDR3 DNA reads TGTGCCAGCAGCACCGACAGGTACAATGAGCAGTTCTTC. Its protein product is CASSTDRYNEQFF. Based on the CDR3 plus reference TRBV11-1 and TRBJ2-1, the full variable domain is EAEVAQSPRYKITEKSQAVAFWCDPISGHATLYWYRQILGQGPELLVQFQDESVVDDSQLPKDRFSAERLKGVDSTLKIQPAELGDSAMYLCASSTDRYNEQFFGPGTRLTVL.

This clone was seen a few times. The chain employs TRBV12-5 and TRBJ1-6; 7 bases are shared with TRBD1. Per germline, CDR1 LGHNT and CDR2 FRNRAP. This CDR3 is 24 amino acids long. V was pared by 5 bases and J by 0 bases, with 28 bases of the junction left unmatched. The CDR3 region has the DNA TGTGCTAGTGGTACGAACCGGGACAGCCCCCCCAGGCCCCAACAAAGCTCCTATAATTCACCCCTCCACTTT. It translates to CASGTNRDSPPRPQQSSYNSPLHF.

This clone was counted between two and nine times. The rearrangement uses TRBV5-1 and TRBJ2-2; the D is unclear. The germline V gene has CDR1 SGHRS and CDR2 YFSETQ. The CDR3 spans 14 residues. V was clipped by 0 bases and J by 7 bases, with 10 bases between them. The CDR3 bases are TGCGCCAGCAGCTTGGAAATAGTTGGCGGGGAGCTGTTTTTT. Translation: CASSLEIVGGELFF.

V and J are TRBV19 and TRBJ2-7; 7 bases agree with TRBD1. CDR1 LNHDA and CDR2 SQIVND come from the germline V gene (reference sequence). This CDR3 region has 16 residues. The CDR3 DNA reads TGTGCCAGTACTACGATAAAGGGGACAGAGCCTTACGGGCAGTACGTC. Protein product: CASTTIKGTEPYGQYV.

The J gene is TRBJ2-7, the V gene TRBV7-9; a weak D match, TRBD2 (6 bases). V was shortened by 5 bases and J by 2 bases, with 19 bases between the two germline ends. The CDR3 is 16 amino acids. CDR1 and CDR2 from the germline V gene are SEHNR and FQNEAQ (reference sequence). The CDR3 spells CASSHGWGEKPYEQYV. In DNA form, the CDR3 reads TGTGCCAGCAGCCACGGGTGGGGGGAAAAACCCTACGAGCAGTACGTC.

This clone was detected once. The CDR3 sequence is CASSVNPQAGVADTQYF. CDR3 bases: TGTGCCAGCAGCGTAAACCCCCAAGCGGGAGTGGCAGATACGCAGTATTTT. The chain uses TRBV9 and TRBJ2-3, with TRBD2 matching over 8 bases. J gave up 4 bases and V 1 base, and 11 bases lay outside the gene matches. Germline values: CDR1 SGDLS, CDR2 YYNGEE. The length of the CDR3 is 17 residues.

This clone was observed once. The chain employs TRBV29-1 and TRBJ2-7; no clear D. V lost 5 bases, J lost 3 bases, and 8 bases lay in between. The CDR3 loop spans 11 amino acids. The germline CDR1 and CDR2 sequences are SQVTM and ANQGSEA. The CDR3 region has the DNA TGCAGCGTTCGCCAGGACTACGAGCAGTACTTC. Translation: CSVRQDYEQYF.

The chain recombines TRBV7-7 with TRBJ2-5; 10 bases match TRBD1. There are 16 residues in the CDR3. J gave up 5 bases and V 2 bases, and 8 bases lay outside the gene matches. From germline, CDR1 is SSHAT and CDR2 FNYEAQ (reference sequence). CDR3 nucleotides: TGTGCCAGCAGCTTAATTGGGGACAGGGGACGGGAGACCCAGTACTTC. Translated, it gives CASSLIGDRGRETQYF. Combining the CDR3 with reference TRBV7-7 and TRBJ2-5 gives the whole variable domain GAGVSQSPRYKVTKRGQDVTLRCDPISSHATLYWYQQALGQGPEFLTYFNYEAQPDKSGLPSDRFSAERPEGSISTLTIQRTEQRDSAMYRCASSLIGDRGRETQYFGPGTRLLVL.

The chain combines TRBV19 with TRBJ2-1; TRBD2 matches 9 bases. Per germline, CDR1 LNHDA and CDR2 SQIVND (reference sequence). CDR3 length equals 15 residues. The V and J ends lost 10 bases and 4 bases, in that order; junction bases with no gene match: 11. The CDR3 is CATTGGGRGYNEQFF. Written as DNA, the CDR3 is TGTGCCACTACCGGGGGCGGGAGGGGATACAATGAGCAGTTCTTC.

V gene TRBV14 combines with J gene TRBJ2-2; a possible D gene is TRBD1 (6 bases). Looked up from germline, CDR1 is SGHDN and CDR2 is FVKESK. The CDR3 length is 15 residues. The germline V and J ends were trimmed by 2 bases and 6 bases, with 13 bases remaining between them. CDR3 sequence (DNA): TGTGCCAGCAGCCAAATAGGACAGCAGGCCGGGGAGCTGTTTTTT. Translated: CASSQIGQQAGELFF.

This chain connects TRBV5-4 to TRBJ1-2, with TRBD1 matching over 7 bases. The CDR3 consists of 15 residues. The germline V gene has CDR1 SGHNT and CDR2 YYREEE (reference sequence). The junction had 5 bases not matched to a gene; V was cut back by 0 bases and J by 3 bases. CDR3 DNA: TGTGCCAGCAGCTTGGTGGCAGGGGGTGACTATGGCTACACCTTC. Its protein is CASSLVAGGDYGYTF.